Listed below are T cell receptor beta chains from one sample, sequenced in a study of identifying expanded T cells in peripheral blood. Assay used: immunoSEQ multiplex PCR; TCRdb lists only in-frame clones, some missing. The table includes 90,000 to 120,000 clones, more than 85% detected once. Sequenced: blood. All receptors derive from a person aged 18 to 75 in good health. Both conserved end residues are part of each CDR3. A D gene is named only where the DNA matches it firmly. Rows give clone size only sometimes, using once, few, many, or a class for an expanded clone.

CDR3 | DNA | V | D | J | size | length
CASSKESRGANYGYTF | TGTGCCAGCAGCAAAGAGAGCAGGGGAGCTAACTATGGCTACACCTTC | TRBV21-1 | - | TRBJ1-2 | - | 16
CASSYRPGTGYGYTF | TGTGCCAGCAGCTACCGCCCCGGGACAGGGTATGGCTACACCTTC | TRBV7-6 | TRBD1 | TRBJ1-2 | - | 15
CASSLRTGGGGHYGYTF | TGCGCCAGCAGCTTGAGGACAGGGGGTGGCGGACACTATGGCTACACCTTC | TRBV5-1 | TRBD1 | TRBJ1-2 | - | 17
CASSRIPGPADYEQYF | TGTGCCAGCAGCCGGATTCCGGGCCCCGCCGACTACGAGCAGTACTTC | TRBV7-2 | - | TRBJ2-7 | - | 16
CASKTNWGYGYTF | TGTGCCAGTAAAACCAACTGGGGCTATGGCTACACCTTC | TRBV19 | - | TRBJ1-2 | - | 13
CALGTSGNYNEQFF | TGTGCCCTTGGGACTAGCGGAAACTACAATGAGCAGTTCTTC | TRBV30 | TRBD2 | TRBJ2-1 | once | 14
CAISFDRVSEKLFF | TGTGCCATCAGCTTTGACAGGGTTAGTGAAAAACTGTTTTTT | TRBV10-3 | TRBD1 | TRBJ1-4 | few | 14
CASSVTGRGSEQYF | TGTGCCAGCAGTGTGACAGGGAGGGGTAGCGAGCAGTACTTC | TRBV27 | - | TRBJ2-7 | few | 14
CASMGQGAGELFF | TGTGCCAGCATGGGACAGGGGGCCGGGGAGCTGTTTTTT | TRBV2 | TRBD1 | TRBJ2-2 | - | 13
CAISDDRRHGYTF | TGTGCCATCAGTGATGACCGGAGACATGGCTACACCTTC | TRBV10-3 | - | TRBJ1-2 | - | 13
CAWHRGLDGYTF | TGTGCCTGGCACAGGGGATTGGATGGCTACACCTTC | TRBV30 | TRBD1 | TRBJ1-2 | - | 12